This T cell receptor beta chain originates from a study of PD-L1 blockade in urothelial cancer. Across the whole study: Earlier, patients had received 0 to 3 chemotherapy regimens.

As for time point: pretreatment peripheral blood. All patients handed over anywhere from 1 to 8 samples, pretreatment and on-treatment. Spiking of synthetic TCR analog templates was performed in each PCR. The protocol was immunoSEQ multiplex PCR, while the TCRdb copy is restricted to in-frame clones and leaves out a portion. The sample lists about 130,000 clones; roughly 80% were seen once. Remarks on this clone: As yet, its antigen is unknown.

V was clipped by 0 bases and J by 3 bases, with 15 bases between them. There are 16 residues in the CDR3. Germline CDR1 reads LNHNV; CDR2 reads YYDKDF (reference sequence). Study results and caveats: For durable-benefit patients, tumor-associated blood clones expanded more at 3 weeks.

The material was PBMCs, obtained around atezolizumab (anti-PD-L1) treatment. The chain joins TRBV15 to TRBJ2-7, with D maybe TRBD1 (6 bases). The receptor was isolated from a man aged 50-59 years with urothelial cancer. The DNA for the CDR3 is TGTGCCACCAGCAGAGAATTTCGGGACACTCTCTACGAGCAGTACTTC. Translating gives CATSREFRDTLYEQYF.